One and the same sample provided the 28 T cell receptor beta chains below, sequenced in a study of response to subunit inactivated influenza vaccine. TCRdb re-analysed the RT-PCR reads in MiXCR, keeping a single row per CDR3 protein. The sample lists under 850,000 distinct CDR3 sequences, 18% seen once, with approximately 10% in the top ten. Sample: PBMCs from blood, taken about 5 days after vaccination. These receptors all come from a man aged 50 to 59 who received an inactivated influenza vaccine.

A few counts support this clonotype. V and J are TRBV27 and TRBJ2-6; D may be TRBD2 (5 bases). Germline V gene lookup returns CDR1 MNHEY and CDR2 SMNVEV (reference sequence). V lost 7 bases and J 3 bases, leaving 13 bases between the germline ends. The CDR3 length is 15 residues. The CDR3 sequence: CASIILVLGANVLTF. The CDR3 DNA reads TGTGCCAGCATAATACTAGTCCTTGGGGCCAACGTCCTGACTTTC.

This clonotype was seen only a few times. The V and J genes are TRBV28 and TRBJ1-1; a weak D match, TRBD1 (5 bases). The CDR3 contains 14 residues. Trimming stripped 6 bases from V and 4 bases from J, with 15 bases between. Germline CDR1 MDHEN, CDR2 SYDVKM. This CDR3 is CASSWVGEGTEAFF. The CDR3 DNA reads as TGTGCCAGCAGCTGGGTAGGGGAGGGCACTGAAGCTTTCTTT. The variable domain in full, with the rest retrieved from reference TRBV28 and TRBJ1-1, is DVKVTQSSRYLVKRTGEKVFLECVQDMDHENMFWYRQDPGLGLRLIYFSYDVKMKEKGDIPEGYSVSREKKERFSLILESASTNQTSMYLCASSWVGEGTEAFFGQGTRLTVV.

Points on this clonotype: This may stem from a read error, because a much larger clone lies one nucleotide away. The V call is TRBV24-1, the J call TRBJ2-2, with unresolved D. This CDR3 spans 11 amino acids. The ends were cut back, 4 bases at V and 4 bases at J, with 0 bases in the middle. Germline V lookup: CDR1 KGHDR, CDR2 SFDVKD. The CDR3 is CATSDTGELFF. The CDR3 DNA reads as TGTGCCACCAGTGACACCGGGGAGCTGTTTTTT.

This clonotype appeared once. The chain carries TRBV12-3 or TRBV12-4 and TRBJ2-3; TRBD2 is a possible D gene (6 bases). The CDR3 is 15 amino acids. Trimming stripped 7 bases from V and 2 bases from J, with 16 bases between. The chain's CDR3 is CASTLAGLPTDTQYF. CDR3 in DNA: TGTGCCAGCACCCTTGCGGGGCTTCCCACAGATACGCAGTATTTT.

This clonotype was picked up a small number of times. The V gene is TRBV7-8, the J gene TRBJ1-1; unclear D gene. CDR1 and CDR2 (germline): SGHVS, FQNEAQ. The CDR3 length is 12 residues. Trimming removed 2 bases from V and 4 bases from J, with 5 bases in between. CDR3 nucleotides: TGTGCCAGCAGCTTAAAGGTCACTGAAGCTTTCTTT. As protein: CASSLKVTEAFF.

The V gene is TRBV28, the J gene TRBJ1-2; 7 positions agree with TRBD1. With 10 bases clipped from V and 4 bases from J, the junction kept 18 bases outside the gene matches. The CDR3 is made up of 16 amino acids. Germline-derived CDR1 and CDR2 are MDHEN and SYDVKM. The CDR3 DNA reads TGTGCCACCACAGGGGAGTCGGACAGGATGATCTATGGCTACACCTTC. Translation gives CATTGESDRMIYGYTF.

The chain joins TRBV6-2 or TRBV6-3 to TRBJ2-1; D might be TRBD2 (5 bases). Germline assignment: CDR1 MNHEY and CDR2 SVGEGT. V gave up 7 bases and J gave up 0 bases, with 10 bases separating them. The CDR3 length is 14 residues. CDR3 DNA: TGTGCCAGCACGGGTAGCGCCTCCTACAATGAGCAGTTCTTC. Its protein is CASTGSASYNEQFF.

CDR3 bases: TGTGCCAGCAGCTTCCAGCTAACTAGCACAGATACGCAGTATTTT. Translating gives CASSFQLTSTDTQYF. The V call is TRBV11-2, the J call TRBJ2-3; D call uncertain. Germline CDR1 and CDR2: SGHAT and FQNNGV. The germline V and J ends were trimmed by 3 bases and 0 bases, with 10 bases remaining between them. This CDR3 contains 15 residues. The full variable domain, rest sourced from reference TRBV11-2 and TRBJ2-3, is EAGVAQSPRYKIIEKRQSVAFWCNPISGHATLYWYQQILGQGPKLLIQFQNNGVVDDSQLPKDRFSAERLKGVDSTLKIQPAKLEDSAVYLCASSFQLTSTDTQYFGPGTRLTVL.

The rearrangement uses TRBV7-7 and TRBJ2-1, with 14 nucleotides matching TRBD2. CDR3 length equals 15 residues. The trim removed 2 bases at V and 9 bases at J, leaving 3 bases unmatched. The germline V gene encodes CDR1 SSHAT and CDR2 FNYEAQ (reference sequence). The CDR3 region is CASSLRTSGRSEQFF. CDR3 sequence (DNA): TGTGCCAGCAGCTTACGGACTAGCGGGAGGAGTGAGCAGTTCTTC.

In this sample, this clonotype turned up many times. The chain uses TRBV27 and TRBJ1-5, with TRBD1 identical over 7 bases. Trimming took 4 bases from V and 0 from J; bases not matched to a gene: 3. CDR1 MNHEY and CDR2 SMNVEV come from the germline V gene (reference sequence). This CDR3 is built from 15 residues. DNA for the CDR3: TGTGCCAGCAGTTCCGGACAGGCTAGCAATCAGCCCCAGCATTTT. This codes for CASSSGQASNQPQHF.

This clonotype occurred many times. The chain's CDR3 is CASFLPETGLREQFF. The CDR3 DNA follows: TGTGCCAGCTTCTTGCCCGAGACAGGGCTGCGTGAGCAGTTCTTC. The rearrangement links TRBV25-1 to TRBJ2-1; 7 positions match TRBD1. The CDR3 has 15 amino acids. The germline CDR1 and CDR2 sequences are MGHDK and SYGVNS. Germline trimming cut 8 bases from V and 9 bases from J; bases unmatched to any gene: 16.

The chain is built from TRBV10-1 and TRBJ1-2; D is perhaps TRBD1 (5 bases). The CDR3 consists of 13 residues. V dropped 4 bases and J dropped 1 base, with 7 bases sitting between them. Germline-derived CDR1 and CDR2 are WNHNN and SYGVQD (reference sequence). CDR3 residues: CASSATVNYGYTF. CDR3 nucleotides: TGCGCCAGCAGTGCGACAGTTAACTATGGCTACACCTTC.

V gene TRBV29-1 combines with J gene TRBJ2-5, with D unclear. The CDR3 is 12 amino acids. From germline, CDR1 is SQVTM and CDR2 ANQGSEA. Trimming left V 3 bases short and J 2 bases short, with 7 bases between. The CDR3 region has the DNA TGCAGCGTTGACGTGGGACAAGAGACCCAGTACTTC. Protein: CSVDVGQETQYF.

The rearrangement joins TRBV27 to TRBJ2-7; 8 positions match TRBD1. V was pared by 4 bases and J by 6 bases, with 8 bases of the junction left unmatched. Germline lookup yields CDR1 MNHEY and CDR2 SMNVEV (reference sequence). This CDR3 contains 14 residues. The CDR3 reads CASSSAAGGSEQYF. DNA of the CDR3: TGTGCCAGCAGTTCAGCCGCAGGGGGCTCCGAGCAGTACTTC.

The CDR3 region has the DNA TGTGCCAGCAGTTACGAGGGGGGAGCCTGGATGAACACTGAAGCTTTCTTT. Translating it yields CASSYEGGAWMNTEAFF. The J gene is TRBJ1-1, the V gene TRBV6-2 or TRBV6-3, with D possibly being TRBD1 (6 bases). CDR3 length: 17 residues. Germline lookup yields CDR1 MNHEY and CDR2 SVGEGT. The germline V and J ends were trimmed by 2 bases and 0 bases, with 16 bases remaining between them.

This clonotype has only a few counts. V is TRBV28 and J is TRBJ2-7; TRBD2 aligns across 12 bases. The CDR3 contains 15 residues. J was trimmed by 6 bases and V by 2 bases; bases with no gene match: 5. Germline-derived CDR1 and CDR2 are MDHEN and SYDVKM. CDR3: CASSLMQLAGGEQYF. Written as DNA, the CDR3 is TGTGCCAGCAGTTTAATGCAACTAGCGGGAGGCGAGCAGTACTTC.

This clonotype was seen only a few times. The chain joins TRBV20-1 to TRBJ2-7; 10 positions match TRBD2. The CDR3 spans 17 residues. J lost 0 bases, V lost 3 bases, and 11 bases had no gene match. Germline V lookup: CDR1 DFQATT, CDR2 SNEGSKA (reference sequence). CDR3 nucleotides: TGCAGTGCTAGTTCGCCTAGCGGGAGATTTAGCTCCTACGAGCAGTACTTC. It yields the protein CSASSPSGRFSSYEQYF.

This clonotype appeared a few times. This chain uses TRBV4-3 with TRBJ1-2; D gene uncertain. V lost 0 bases, J lost 1 base, and 9 bases lay in between. From germline, CDR1 is LGHNA and CDR2 YSLEER. The CDR3 length is 15 residues. CDR3 in DNA: TGCGCCAGCAGCCAAGATCCATCCAGTAACTATGGCTACACCTTC. It specifies CASSQDPSSNYGYTF.

The chain joins TRBV5-1 to TRBJ2-5; D unresolved. Trimming removed 5 bases at V and 3 bases at J, with 11 bases between. The CDR3 runs to 13 residues. In germline, CDR1 is SGHRS, CDR2 YFSETQ. CDR3 bases: TGCGCCAGCAGTCTGATGGGGAAAGAGACCCAGTACTTC. Translating gives CASSLMGKETQYF.

A few counts support this clonotype. The chain is built from TRBV7-2 and TRBJ2-7; 8 bases fit TRBD1. CDR1 and CDR2 from the germline V gene are SGHTA and FQGNSA. V lost 5 bases, J lost 3 bases, and 9 bases stayed unmatched. The CDR3 totals 15 residues. DNA of the CDR3: TGTGCCAGCAGCCCCTATGGCAGGGGGCTCTACGAGCAGTACTTC. Amino acids: CASSPYGRGLYEQYF. Combining the CDR3 with reference TRBV7-2 and TRBJ2-7 gives the whole variable domain GAGVSQSPSNKVTEKGKDVELRCDPISGHTALYWYRQSLGQGLEFLIYFQGNSAPDKSGLPSDRFSAERTGGSVSTLTIQRTQQEDSAVYLCASSPYGRGLYEQYFGPGTRLTVT.

This chain connects TRBV15 to TRBJ2-7, with D hard to call. V was trimmed by 4 bases and J by 1 base, leaving 5 bases between them. This CDR3 spans 12 amino acids. Germline CDR1 LNHNV, CDR2 YYDKDF (reference sequence). This CDR3 is CATSTVSYEQYF. CDR3 coding DNA: TGTGCCACCAGCACAGTTTCCTACGAGCAGTACTTC.

The chain links TRBV29-1 to TRBJ2-7; D is unresolved. The germline gives CDR1 SQVTM, CDR2 ANQGSEA. The CDR3 extends over 14 amino acids. With 1 base removed from V and 2 bases from J, the gap between germline ends came to 12 bases. The CDR3 region is CSVEVAGQPYEQYF. CDR3 coding DNA: TGCAGCGTTGAAGTGGCCGGTCAGCCCTACGAGCAGTACTTC.

This sequence joins TRBV9 and TRBJ1-1; D might be TRBD1 (5 bases). CDR1 is SGDLS, CDR2 YYNGEE, per germline. This CDR3 has 13 residues. Trimming stripped 3 bases from V and 6 bases from J, with 12 bases between. The CDR3 DNA follows: TGTGCCAGCAGCGGCCTCAGGGATTCTGAAGCTTTCTTT. Its translation: CASSGLRDSEAFF.

At least ten counts were recorded for this clonotype. The chain is built from TRBV27 and TRBJ2-1; the D is unclear. The germline V gene has CDR1 MNHEY and CDR2 SMNVEV (reference sequence). V was clipped by 6 bases and J by 4 bases, with 4 bases between them. The CDR3 is made up of 11 amino acids. This CDR3 reads CASRLYNEQFF. DNA of the CDR3: TGTGCCAGCAGACTATACAATGAGCAGTTCTTC.

This clonotype was detected only a few times. As DNA, the CDR3 is TGTGCCAGCAGCTGGGGCTTCACAGATACGCAGTATTTT. This encodes CASSWGFTDTQYF. This sequence joins TRBV5-4 and TRBJ2-3; possible D gene TRBD1, 5 bases. The V and J ends lost 3 bases and 2 bases respectively, with 7 bases between them. The germline CDR1 and CDR2 sequences are SGHNT and YYREEE (reference sequence). CDR3 length: 13 residues.

A few counts support this clonotype. The chain carries TRBV10-3 and TRBJ2-7, with 12 bases lining up with TRBD2. The germline V gene encodes CDR1 ENHRY and CDR2 SYGVKD. The CDR3 consists of 16 residues. V gave up 6 bases and J gave up 6 bases; unmatched junction bases: 12. The CDR3 reads CAIRAGLAGSVTEQYF. The CDR3 DNA reads as TGTGCCATCAGGGCAGGACTAGCGGGATCCGTTACCGAGCAGTACTTC.

V and J are TRBV20-1 and TRBJ2-7, with 11 bases that match TRBD2. CDR1 DFQATT and CDR2 SNEGSKA come from the germline V gene (reference sequence). V dropped 6 bases and J dropped 4; count of bases not matched to a gene: 5. The CDR3 runs 13 residues. Written as DNA, the CDR3 is TGCAGTGCCCGACTAGCGGGACTGTACGAGCAGTACTTC. This encodes CSARLAGLYEQYF.

This clonotype was counted ten times or more. This chain links TRBV29-1 with TRBJ1-2; no reliable D call. The CDR3 extends over 12 amino acids. CDR1 SQVTM and CDR2 ANQGSEA come from the germline V gene. The V end was cut by 5 bases, the J end by 4 bases, with 11 bases between. CDR3 DNA sequence: TGCAGCGTTCTAGGAGGATCCTATGGCTACACCTTC. Translated: CSVLGGSYGYTF.